Many counts were recorded for the clone carrying this TCR beta chain. Its antigen is not known. This sample is drawn from a study of identical twins. Each CDR3 protein is one row after TCRdb ran MiXCR on the 5' RACE reads. The table records around 140,000 distinct CDR3 sequences, under 4.5% of them present only once. CDR1 is KGHDR, CDR2 SFDVKD, per germline. CDR3 length: 15 amino acids. Between the trimmed V and J ends, which lost 3 bases and 1 base, there was a span of 8 bases. Study observations and caveats: Excess sharing by twins proved weaker in beta out-of-frame sequences. A cross-sectional statistical analysis, not follow-up of the same donors, supported the conclusions. Invariant T cells like MAIT and iNKT could partly confound the zero-insertion analyses.

Sequenced sample: memory T cells sorted from blood. The clonotype comes from a man younger than 35 in good health. The chain recombines TRBV24-1 with TRBJ2-2; D is ambiguous. CDR3 protein: CATSDTRRNTGELFF. The CDR3 DNA reads as TGTGCCACCAGTGATACTCGGAGGAACACCGGGGAGCTGTTTTTT.